These T cell receptor beta chains were read from a single sample in a study of regulatory T cells in long-lasting Graves disease. Each CDR3 protein is one row after TCRdb ran MiXCR on the multiplex PCR reads. The profile covers hundreds of thousands of distinct CDR3 sequences, with more than 10% appearing a single time and approximately 9.6% taken by the ten largest. These sequences were also reported in another study, on T cells in Graves' hyperthyroidism and ophthalmopathy.

Material: peripheral blood mononuclear cells (PBMCs), obtained at new diagnosis, from a patient treated with antithyroid drugs. Source of these receptors: a woman in her twenties or thirties with Graves disease. Both conserved end residues are trimmed from each CDR3. The D gene is left open where the match is weak.

cdr3_aa	v_call	d_call
ASSEGSGSRPFSGANVLT	TRBV6-2/TRBV6-3	NA
ASSYSGTGGGINYGYT	TRBV6-2/TRBV6-3	TRBD1
ASSDPGLAGGFNEQF	TRBV25-1	TRBD2
ASSAAGRWNEQY	TRBV19	NA
ASSEALQAASYNEQF	TRBV2	NA
ASSLERDIQY	TRBV7-2	NA
ASSASLGRNNSPLH	TRBV6-1	NA
ASSWRGGTQETQY	TRBV5-8	NA
ATAEQGNYEQY	TRBV15	NA
ASSGVEAGAYEQY	TRBV7-9	TRBD2
ASSNRQGWPETQY	TRBV19	NA
ASSPNRGRSTGELF	TRBV6-1	TRBD1
ASSAEGGGNTEAF	TRBV5-1	NA
ASAKGGTMNTEAF	TRBV5-4	NA
ASSYHGADTEAF	TRBV6-2/TRBV6-3	NA
ASSIRPGTDTQY	TRBV5-1	NA
ASSSGGRGEQY	TRBV11-2	TRBD2
SAPIRAYSYEQY	TRBV20-1	NA
ASSKRLAGALDEQF	TRBV4-1	TRBD2
ASSPRRTGVNTEAF	TRBV11-2	TRBD1
ASSTLGGGYNEQF	TRBV5-1	TRBD2
ASSLVEWRGYGYT	TRBV7-2	NA
ASTSSTSGSPRAY	TRBV3-1	TRBD2
ASSQEGSGRQPQH	TRBV4-2	NA
ASSLRASNWN	TRBV28	NA